The 10 T cell receptor beta chains below were found in one sample sequenced in a study of T-cell reconstitution after alpha-beta-depleted transplantation in children. A library of TCRbeta sequences, prepared with unique molecular identifiers, was generated. Each CDR3 protein gets one entry after TCRdb re-called the PCR reads with MiXCR. Of approximately 590,000 distinct CDR3 sequences in the sample, approximately 10% are singletons; the top ten hold about 4.2%. Sequenced material: PBMCs from the stem cell graft donor, taken from the stem cell graft. The receptors stem from a human donor who donated a stem cell graft to a child with acute myeloid leukemia.

This clonotype was found many times. This rearrangement joins TRBV5-1 to TRBJ1-1; possible D gene TRBD1, 5 bases. Germline CDR1 SGHRS, CDR2 YFSETQ. CDR3 length: 16 amino acids. The V end was cut by 4 bases, the J end by 0 bases, with 16 bases between. The CDR3 loop is CASSPRTPGLNTEAFF. DNA for the CDR3: TGCGCCAGCAGCCCTCGGACACCTGGACTGAACACTGAAGCTTTCTTT.

This clonotype was recorded a few times. The chain recombines TRBV18 with TRBJ2-1; 12 nucleotides match TRBD2. The trim removed 3 bases at V and 6 bases at J, leaving 3 bases unmatched. In germline, CDR1 is KGHSH, CDR2 LQKENI. CDR3 length equals 15 residues. In nucleotides, the CDR3 is TGTGCCAGCTCACCGACTAGCGGGAGTACCAATGAGCAGTTCTTC. Translation gives CASSPTSGSTNEQFF. Full variable domain (rest looked up from reference TRBV18 and TRBJ2-1): NAGVMQNPRHLVRRRGQEARLRCSPMKGHSHVYWYRQLPEEGLKFMVYLQKENIIDESGMPKERFSAEFPKEGPSILRIQQVVRGDSAAYFCASSPTSGSTNEQFFGPGTRLTVL.

J is TRBJ2-5 and V is TRBV20-1; D is unclear. Trimming removed 6 bases at V and 1 base at J, with 3 bases between. The CDR3 is made up of 10 amino acids. CDR1 and CDR2 (germline): DFQATT, SNEGSKA (reference sequence). The CDR3 region is CSASQETQYF. CDR3 bases: TGCAGTGCAAGCCAAGAGACCCAGTACTTC.

This clonotype was recorded at least ten times. The chain recombines TRBV3-1 with TRBJ2-2; D is ambiguous. CDR3 length equals 12 residues. The V gene's germline CDR1 is LGHDT and CDR2 YNNKEL (reference sequence). Trimming removed 0 bases from V and 6 bases from J, with 2 bases in between. The CDR3 sequence: CASSQDPGELFF. The CDR3 DNA is TGTGCCAGCAGCCAAGATCCCGGGGAGCTGTTTTTT.

This clonotype has only a few counts. The rearrangement links TRBV3-1 to TRBJ2-1; D gene unclear. The length of the CDR3 is 14 residues. Per the germline V gene, CDR1 is LGHDT and CDR2 is YNNKEL (reference sequence). V dropped 1 base and J dropped 14 bases, with 18 bases sitting between them. The CDR3 bases are TGTGCCAGCAGCCAAGTATCTGTGAAAACTTTGGAGTTCTTC. Translating gives CASSQVSVKTLEFF.

This clonotype has at least ten counts. The chain is built from TRBV27 and TRBJ2-3, with 9 bases fitting TRBD1. Trimming at V came to 7 bases and at J to 4 bases, leaving 9 bases not matched to a gene. CDR1 is MNHEY, CDR2 SMNVEV, per germline (reference sequence). This CDR3 contains 15 residues. The CDR3 loop is CASNLGTGRADTQYF. CDR3 nucleotide sequence: TGTGCCAGCAACCTTGGGACAGGGAGGGCAGATACGCAGTATTTT.

The chain is built from TRBV20-1 and TRBJ1-1, with D possibly being TRBD1 (6 bases). This CDR3 comprises 12 residues. Germline values: CDR1 DFQATT, CDR2 SNEGSKA (reference sequence). V shed 6 bases and J shed 5 bases, with 13 bases lying between them. CDR3 protein: CSAKKGGTEAFF. CDR3 bases: TGCAGTGCCAAAAAAGGGGGGACTGAAGCTTTCTTT.

This clonotype was seen only a few times. The gene calls are TRBV28 and TRBJ1-1; 7 positions match TRBD1. The ends lost 6 bases at V and 4 bases at J; junction bases unmatched: 5. The CDR3 totals 13 residues. Germline loops: CDR1 MDHEN, CDR2 SYDVKM. The CDR3 here is CASRQGRRTEAFF. CDR3 coding DNA: TGTGCCAGCAGACAGGGGCGCCGCACTGAAGCTTTCTTT.

This clonotype was observed at least ten times. The chain combines TRBV7-2 with TRBJ1-5, with D unresolved. The CDR3 covers 15 residues. V was trimmed by 6 bases and J by 2 bases, leaving 14 bases between them. The germline CDR1 and CDR2 sequences are SGHTA and FQGNSA. The CDR3 region has the DNA TGTGCCAGCAGTCTCTCGGGATCCGGCAATCAGCCCCAGCATTTT. This encodes CASSLSGSGNQPQHF.

This clonotype occurred a few times. This chain joins TRBV29-1 and TRBJ2-2; maybe TRBD2 (5 bases). Germline CDR1 reads SQVTM; CDR2 reads ANQGSEA. V dropped 7 bases and J dropped 1 base, with 10 bases sitting between them. CDR3 length equals 13 residues. The CDR3 protein is CSAPGVNTGELFF. The CDR3 nucleotides are TGCAGCGCCCCCGGGGTGAACACCGGGGAGCTGTTTTTT.